This T cell receptor (beta chain) was documented in a study of T cells in localized non-small cell lung cancer. V was clipped by 0 bases and J by 5 bases, with 12 bases between them. CDR1 and CDR2 from the germline V gene are SGHNT and YYREEE (reference sequence). The CDR3 length is 16 residues. Only in-frame clones appear in the TCRdb table, and some are missing; sequencing was by immunoSEQ multiplex PCR. The repertoire consists of 40,000 to 65,000 clones, with over 80% occurring once and the leading ten covering approximately 17%. Remarks on this clone: Its antigen remains unknown.

Study-level findings and limits: It was uninvolved adjacent lung that showed the highest T cell clonality, exceeding tumor. Among the top 100 tumor clones, a median approximately 60 appeared in adjacent lung.

The receptor comes from a man between 40 and 70 years old with stage III lung adenocarcinoma. This chain uses TRBV5-4 with TRBJ1-6; D call uncertain. Sequencing used peripheral blood mononuclear cells, obtained before any cancer treatment. The CDR3 DNA reads as TGTGCCAGCAGCTTGGCGCGGGGAGCTGATAATTCACCCCTCCACTTT. Amino acid sequence: CASSLARGADNSPLHF.